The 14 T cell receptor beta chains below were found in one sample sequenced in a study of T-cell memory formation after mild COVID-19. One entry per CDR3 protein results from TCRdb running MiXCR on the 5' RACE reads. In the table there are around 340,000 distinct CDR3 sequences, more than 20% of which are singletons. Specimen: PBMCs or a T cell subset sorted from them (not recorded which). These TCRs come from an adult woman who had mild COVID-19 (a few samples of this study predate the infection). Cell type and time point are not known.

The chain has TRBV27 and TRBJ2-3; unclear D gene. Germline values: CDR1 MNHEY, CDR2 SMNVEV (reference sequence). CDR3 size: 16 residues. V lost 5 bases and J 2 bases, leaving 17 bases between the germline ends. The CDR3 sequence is CASSPLTEINTDTQYF. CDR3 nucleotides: TGTGCCAGCAGTCCCCTGACCGAGATAAACACAGATACGCAGTATTTT.

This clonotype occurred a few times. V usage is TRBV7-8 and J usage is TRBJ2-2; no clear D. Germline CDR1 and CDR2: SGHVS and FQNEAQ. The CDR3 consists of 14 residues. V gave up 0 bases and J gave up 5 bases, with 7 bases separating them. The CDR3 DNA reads TGTGCCAGCAGCTTAGCTCCTTTTACCGGGGAGCTGTTTTTT. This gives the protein CASSLAPFTGELFF.

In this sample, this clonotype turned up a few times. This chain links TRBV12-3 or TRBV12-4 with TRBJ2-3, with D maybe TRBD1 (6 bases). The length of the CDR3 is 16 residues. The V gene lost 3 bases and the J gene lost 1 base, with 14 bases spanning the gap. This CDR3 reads CASSFAGADRTDTQYF. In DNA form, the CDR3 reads TGTGCCAGCAGTTTCGCAGGGGCCGATCGCACAGATACGCAGTATTTT.

The CDR3 protein is CASIFIGTVERETQYF. The CDR3 nucleotides are TGTGCCAGCATCTTTATTGGGACCGTGGAGAGGGAGACCCAGTACTTC. This sequence joins TRBV7-2 and TRBJ2-5; the D call may be TRBD1 or TRBD2 (5 bases each). This CDR3 region has 16 residues. The V and J ends lost 7 bases and 5 bases respectively, with 23 bases between them. Germline assignment: CDR1 SGHTA and CDR2 FQGNSA.

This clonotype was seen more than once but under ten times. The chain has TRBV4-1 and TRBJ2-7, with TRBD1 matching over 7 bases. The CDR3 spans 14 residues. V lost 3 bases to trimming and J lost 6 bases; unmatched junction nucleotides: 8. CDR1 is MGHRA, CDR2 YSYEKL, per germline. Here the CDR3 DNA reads TGCGCCAGCAGCCAGCCGACAGGGCGAGGCGAGCAGTACTTC. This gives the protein CASSQPTGRGEQYF.

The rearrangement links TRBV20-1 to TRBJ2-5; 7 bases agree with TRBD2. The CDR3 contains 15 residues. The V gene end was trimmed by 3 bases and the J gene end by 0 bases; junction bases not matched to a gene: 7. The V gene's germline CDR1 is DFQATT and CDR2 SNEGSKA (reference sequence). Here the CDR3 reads CSASPLAGDQETQYF. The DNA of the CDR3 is TGCAGTGCTAGTCCCCTGGCGGGGGACCAAGAGACCCAGTACTTC.

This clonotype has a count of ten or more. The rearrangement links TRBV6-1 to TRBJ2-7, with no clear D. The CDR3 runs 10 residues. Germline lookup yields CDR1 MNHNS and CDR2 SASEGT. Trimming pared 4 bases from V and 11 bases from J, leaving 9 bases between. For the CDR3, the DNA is TGTGCCAGCAGTGTGGGAATAAAGTACTTC. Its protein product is CASSVGIKYF.

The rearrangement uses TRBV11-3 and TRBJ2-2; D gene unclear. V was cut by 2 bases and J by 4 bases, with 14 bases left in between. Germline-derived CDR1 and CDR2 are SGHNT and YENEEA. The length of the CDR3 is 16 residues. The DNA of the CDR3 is TGTGCCAGCAGCTTAAGGGATTTGAGTCGCACCGGGGAGCTGTTTTTT. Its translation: CASSLRDLSRTGELFF.

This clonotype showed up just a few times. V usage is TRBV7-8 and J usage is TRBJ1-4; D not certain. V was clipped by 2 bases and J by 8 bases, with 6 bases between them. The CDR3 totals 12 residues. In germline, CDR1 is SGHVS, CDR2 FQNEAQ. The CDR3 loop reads CASSLLGEKLFF. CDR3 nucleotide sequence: TGTGCCAGCAGCTTATTGGGCGAAAAACTGTTTTTT.

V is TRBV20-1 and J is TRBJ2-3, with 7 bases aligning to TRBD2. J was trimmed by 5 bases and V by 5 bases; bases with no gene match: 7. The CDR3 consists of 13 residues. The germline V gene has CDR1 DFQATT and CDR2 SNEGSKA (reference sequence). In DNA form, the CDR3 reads TGCAGTGCTCTAACGGGAGGTATAGATACGCAGTATTTT. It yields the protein CSALTGGIDTQYF.

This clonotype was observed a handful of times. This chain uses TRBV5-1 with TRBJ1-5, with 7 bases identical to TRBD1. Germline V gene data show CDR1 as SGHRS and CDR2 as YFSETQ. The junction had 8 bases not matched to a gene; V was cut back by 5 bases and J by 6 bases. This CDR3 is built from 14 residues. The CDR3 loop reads CASSSGTEGQPQHF. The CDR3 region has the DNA TGCGCCAGCAGTTCCGGGACAGAGGGTCAGCCCCAGCATTTT.

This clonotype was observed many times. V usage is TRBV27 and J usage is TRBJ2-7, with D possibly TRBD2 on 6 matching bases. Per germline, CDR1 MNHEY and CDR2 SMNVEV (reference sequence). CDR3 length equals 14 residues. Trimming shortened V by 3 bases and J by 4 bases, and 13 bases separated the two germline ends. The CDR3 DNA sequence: TGTGCCAGCAGTTTGGGACTCGGTGGGTACGAGCAGTACTTC. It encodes CASSLGLGGYEQYF.

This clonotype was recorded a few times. The CDR3 DNA follows: TGCGCCAGCAGCTTCCCTAAAGCGGGAGTTGTCAATGAGCAGTTCTTC. It codes for CASSFPKAGVVNEQFF. This chain uses TRBV5-1 with TRBJ2-1; 8 positions agree with TRBD2. V dropped 2 bases and J dropped 6; count of bases not matched to a gene: 10. Germline CDR1 and CDR2: SGHRS and YFSETQ. This CDR3 is built from 16 residues.

CDR3 nucleotide sequence: TGTGCCAGCAGCTCCGGGACTAGCGGGGTATTCGGCACCGGGGAGCTGTTTTTT. It codes for CASSSGTSGVFGTGELFF. The V and J genes are TRBV7-8 and TRBJ2-2; the match to TRBD2 covers 13 bases. CDR3 size: 18 residues. V gave up 4 bases and J gave up 4 bases; unmatched junction bases: 9. From germline, CDR1 is SGHVS and CDR2 FQNEAQ.